This T cell receptor beta chain stems from a study of blood T cell repertoires in COVID-19. The wider study: Donors in the United States, Italy and Spain gave samples during acute or convalescent COVID-19.

This clone was observed many times. The V end was cut by 9 bases, the J end by 1 base, with 11 bases between. CDR1 and CDR2 (germline): KGHDR, SFDVKD. The length of the CDR3 is 13 residues. Clones were sequenced by immunoSEQ multiplex PCR, and TCRdb holds only the in-frame ones, with some missing. Found here are about 240,000 clones, approximately 80% of them singletons; the top ten hold around 9.6%. The sample taken for sequencing was peripheral blood. The sequence was obtained from a woman aged 80 or over with acute or convalescent COVID-19. The chain links TRBV24-1 to TRBJ2-5, with a possible D match to TRBD1 (6 bases). The CDR3 DNA sequence: TGTGCCACCGCGGACAGCCCCCAAGAGACCCAGTACTTC. This translates into CATADSPQETQYF.